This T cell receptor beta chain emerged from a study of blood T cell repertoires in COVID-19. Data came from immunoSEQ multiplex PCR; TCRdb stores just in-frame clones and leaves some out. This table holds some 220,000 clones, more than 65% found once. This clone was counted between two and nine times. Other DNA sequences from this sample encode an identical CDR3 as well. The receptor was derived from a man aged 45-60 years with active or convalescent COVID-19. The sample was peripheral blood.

The CDR3 nucleotides read TGCGCCAGCAGCTTCCAGGGATCCTACGAGCAGTACTTC. Translating it yields CASSFQGSYEQYF. This rearrangement joins TRBV5-1 to TRBJ2-7; tentatively, D is TRBD1 (5 bases). CDR3 length: 13 amino acids. Germline CDR1 and CDR2: SGHRS and YFSETQ. The ends were cut back, 2 bases at V and 1 base at J, with 7 bases in the middle.